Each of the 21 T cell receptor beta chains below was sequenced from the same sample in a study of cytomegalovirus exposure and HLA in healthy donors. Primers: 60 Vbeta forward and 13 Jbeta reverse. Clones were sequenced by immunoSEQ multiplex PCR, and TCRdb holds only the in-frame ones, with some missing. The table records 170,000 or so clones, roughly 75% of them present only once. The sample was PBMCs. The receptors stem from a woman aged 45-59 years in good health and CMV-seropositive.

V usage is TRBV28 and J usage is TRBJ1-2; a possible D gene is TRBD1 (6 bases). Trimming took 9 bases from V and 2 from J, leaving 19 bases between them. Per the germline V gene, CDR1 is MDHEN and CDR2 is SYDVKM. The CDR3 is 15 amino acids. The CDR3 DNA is TGTGCCAGTATGACTTTCAGGGGCTGGAACTATGGCTACACCTTC. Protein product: CASMTFRGWNYGYTF.

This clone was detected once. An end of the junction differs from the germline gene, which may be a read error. The CDR3 here is CASSPLGVGKETQYF. CDR3 DNA: TGTGCTAGCAGCCCCCTGGGCGTGGGCAAAGAGACCCAGTACTTC. The chain recombines TRBV7-7 with TRBJ2-5; D not certain. CDR3 size: 15 residues. The germline V gene encodes CDR1 SSHAT and CDR2 FNYEAQ (reference sequence).

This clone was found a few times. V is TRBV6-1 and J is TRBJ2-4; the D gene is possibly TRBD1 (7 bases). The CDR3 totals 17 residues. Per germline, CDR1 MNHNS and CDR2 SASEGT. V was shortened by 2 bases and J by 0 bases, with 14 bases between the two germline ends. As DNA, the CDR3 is TGTGCCAGCAGTGAAAGGAGGGACAGAATAGCCAAAAACATTCAGTACTTC. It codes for CASSERRDRIAKNIQYF.

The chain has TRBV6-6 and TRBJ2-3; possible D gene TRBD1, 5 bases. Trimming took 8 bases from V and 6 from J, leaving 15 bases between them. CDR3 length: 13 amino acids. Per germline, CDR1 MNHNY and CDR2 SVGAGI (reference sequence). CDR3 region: CASGARVSDTQYF. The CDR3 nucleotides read TGTGCCAGCGGGGCCAGGGTAAGCGATACGCAGTATTTT.

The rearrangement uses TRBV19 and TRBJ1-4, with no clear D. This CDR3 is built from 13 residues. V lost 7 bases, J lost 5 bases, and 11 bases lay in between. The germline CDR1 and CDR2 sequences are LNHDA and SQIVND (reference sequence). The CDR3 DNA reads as TGTGCCAGTAAGAACATATTCAATGAAAAACTGTTTTTT. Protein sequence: CASKNIFNEKLFF.

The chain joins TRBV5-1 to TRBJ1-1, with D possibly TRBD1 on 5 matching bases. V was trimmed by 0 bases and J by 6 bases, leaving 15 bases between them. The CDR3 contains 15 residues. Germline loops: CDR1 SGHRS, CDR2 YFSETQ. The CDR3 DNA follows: TGCGCCAGCAGCTTGGGACAGATTGGTGACGCTGAAGCTTTCTTT. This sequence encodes CASSLGQIGDAEAFF. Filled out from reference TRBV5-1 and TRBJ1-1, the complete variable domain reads KAGVTQTPRYLIKTRGQQVTLSCSPISGHRSVSWYQQTPGQGLQFLFEYFSETQRNKGNFPGRFSGRQFSNSRSEMNVSTLELGDSALYLCASSLGQIGDAEAFFGQGTRLTVV.

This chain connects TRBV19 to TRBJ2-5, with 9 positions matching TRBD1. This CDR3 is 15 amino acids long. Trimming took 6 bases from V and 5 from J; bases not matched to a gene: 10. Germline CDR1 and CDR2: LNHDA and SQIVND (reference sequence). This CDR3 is CASSVPRQGVETQYF. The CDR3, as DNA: TGTGCCAGTAGCGTACCTCGACAGGGGGTTGAGACCCAGTACTTC.

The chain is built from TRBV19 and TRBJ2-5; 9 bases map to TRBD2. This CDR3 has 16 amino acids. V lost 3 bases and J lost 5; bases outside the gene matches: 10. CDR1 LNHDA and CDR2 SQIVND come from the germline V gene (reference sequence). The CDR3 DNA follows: TGTGCCAGTAGTATCGGGGTAGCGGGGGTTCAGGAGACCCAGTACTTC. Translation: CASSIGVAGVQETQYF. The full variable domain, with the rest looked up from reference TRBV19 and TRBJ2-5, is DGGITQSPKYLFRKEGQNVTLSCEQNLNHDAMYWYRQDPGQGLRLIYYSQIVNDFQKGDIAEGYSVSREKKESFPLTVTSAQKNPTAFYLCASSIGVAGVQETQYFGPGTRLLVL.

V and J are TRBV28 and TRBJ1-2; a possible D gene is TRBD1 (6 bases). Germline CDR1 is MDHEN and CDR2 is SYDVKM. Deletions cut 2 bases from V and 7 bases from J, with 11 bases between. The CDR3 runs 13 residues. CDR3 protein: CASSLQGLGGYTF. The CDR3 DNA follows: TGTGCCAGCAGTTTACAGGGGCTCGGTGGCTACACCTTC.

The CDR3 DNA reads TGTGCCAGCAGCGTAGGAAGCGGGAGCAACAATGAGCAGTTCTTC. It yields the protein CASSVGSGSNNEQFF. The chain combines TRBV9 with TRBJ2-1; 8 bases map to TRBD2. This CDR3 is built from 15 residues. Germline-derived CDR1 and CDR2 are SGDLS and YYNGEE. Losses at the gene ends were 0 bases for V and 5 bases for J; bases not matched to a gene: 4.

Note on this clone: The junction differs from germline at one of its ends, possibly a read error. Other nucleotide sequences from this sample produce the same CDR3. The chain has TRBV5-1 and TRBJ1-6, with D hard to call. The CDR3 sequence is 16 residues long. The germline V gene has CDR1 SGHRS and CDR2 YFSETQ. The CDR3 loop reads CASSLSRSDYNSPLHF. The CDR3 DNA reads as TGCGCCAGCAGCTTGAGCCGTTCTGACTATAATTCTCCCCTCCACTTT.

The CDR3 protein is CASSVTDRGGYTF. The CDR3 region has the DNA TGTGCCAGCAGTGTTACGGACAGAGGAGGCTACACCTTC. The chain links TRBV6-1 to TRBJ1-2; possible D gene TRBD1, 6 bases. The germline V gene encodes CDR1 MNHNS and CDR2 SASEGT. This CDR3 region has 13 residues. Between the trimmed V and J ends, which lost 4 bases and 8 bases, there was a span of 14 bases.

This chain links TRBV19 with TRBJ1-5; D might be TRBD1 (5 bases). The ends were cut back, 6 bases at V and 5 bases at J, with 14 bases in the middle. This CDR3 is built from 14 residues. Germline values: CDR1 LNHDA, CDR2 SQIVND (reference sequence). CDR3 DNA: TGTGCCAGTAGAGCCGGACATTTGTATCAGCCCCAGCATTTT. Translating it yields CASRAGHLYQPQHF.

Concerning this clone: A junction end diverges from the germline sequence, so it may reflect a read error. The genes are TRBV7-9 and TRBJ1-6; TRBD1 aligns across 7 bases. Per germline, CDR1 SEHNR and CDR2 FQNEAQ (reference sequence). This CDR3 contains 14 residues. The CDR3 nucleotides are TGTTCCAGCAGCACAACAGGGGCCAATTCACCCCTCCACTTT. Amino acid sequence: CSSSTTGANSPLHF.

CDR3 nucleotides: TGTGCCAGCAGCCCGGGACAGCGGGACACCATATATTTT. It is translated as CASSPGQRDTIYF. The rearrangement uses TRBV7-3 and TRBJ1-3, with TRBD1 matching over 7 bases. Per germline, CDR1 SGHTA and CDR2 FQGTGA. The CDR3 is made up of 13 amino acids. Trimming at V came to 5 bases and at J to 8 bases, leaving 6 bases not matched to a gene.

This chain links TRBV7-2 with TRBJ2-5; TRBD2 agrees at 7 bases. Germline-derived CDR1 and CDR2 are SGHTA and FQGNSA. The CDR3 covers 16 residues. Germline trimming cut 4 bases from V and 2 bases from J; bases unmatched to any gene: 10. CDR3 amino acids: CASSYQPGGLQETQYF. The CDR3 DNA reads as TGTGCCAGCAGCTATCAGCCGGGAGGACTACAAGAGACCCAGTACTTC. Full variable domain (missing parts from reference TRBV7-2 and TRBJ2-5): GAGVSQSPSNKVTEKGKDVELRCDPISGHTALYWYRQSLGQGLEFLIYFQGNSAPDKSGLPSDRFSAERTGGSVSTLTIQRTQQEDSAVYLCASSYQPGGLQETQYFGPGTRLLVL.

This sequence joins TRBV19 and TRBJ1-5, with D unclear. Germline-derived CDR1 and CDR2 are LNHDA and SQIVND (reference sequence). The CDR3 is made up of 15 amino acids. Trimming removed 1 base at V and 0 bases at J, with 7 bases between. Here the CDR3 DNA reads TGTGCCAGTAGTATAGGCAGGTATAGCAATCAGCCCCAGCATTTT. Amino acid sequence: CASSIGRYSNQPQHF. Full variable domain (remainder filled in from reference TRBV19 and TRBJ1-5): DGGITQSPKYLFRKEGQNVTLSCEQNLNHDAMYWYRQDPGQGLRLIYYSQIVNDFQKGDIAEGYSVSREKKESFPLTVTSAQKNPTAFYLCASSIGRYSNQPQHFGDGTRLSIL.

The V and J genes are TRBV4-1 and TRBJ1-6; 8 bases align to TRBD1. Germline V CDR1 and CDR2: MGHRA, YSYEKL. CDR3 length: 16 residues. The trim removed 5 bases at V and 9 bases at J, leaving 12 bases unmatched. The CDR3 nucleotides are TGCGCCAGCAGCGTACAGGGGGATAATGGCGTTTCACCCCTCCACTTT. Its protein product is CASSVQGDNGVSPLHF.

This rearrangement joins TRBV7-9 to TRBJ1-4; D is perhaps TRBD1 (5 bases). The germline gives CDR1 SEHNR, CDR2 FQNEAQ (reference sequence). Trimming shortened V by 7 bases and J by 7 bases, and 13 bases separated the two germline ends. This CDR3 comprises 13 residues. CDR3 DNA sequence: TGTGCCAGCACCGTCCAGGGAGGTGAAAAACTGTTTTTT. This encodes CASTVQGGEKLFF.

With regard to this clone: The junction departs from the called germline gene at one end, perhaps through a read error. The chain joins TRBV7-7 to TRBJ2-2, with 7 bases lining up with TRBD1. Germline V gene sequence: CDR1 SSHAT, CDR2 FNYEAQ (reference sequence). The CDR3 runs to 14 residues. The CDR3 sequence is CASSRQGNTGELFF. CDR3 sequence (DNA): TGTGCTAGCAGCAGACAGGGAAACACCGGGGAGCTGTTTTTT.

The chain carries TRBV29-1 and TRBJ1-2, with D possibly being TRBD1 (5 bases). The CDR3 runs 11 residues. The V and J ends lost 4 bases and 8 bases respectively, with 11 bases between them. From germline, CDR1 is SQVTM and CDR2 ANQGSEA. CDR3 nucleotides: TGCAGCGTTGGACAGCATCAGGGCTACACCTTC. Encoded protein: CSVGQHQGYTF.